This T cell receptor beta chain came from a study of lymphopenia after photon versus proton radiotherapy. The protocol was immunoSEQ multiplex PCR, while the TCRdb copy is restricted to in-frame clones and leaves out a portion. This sample carries tens of thousands of clones, 65% to 85% of them seen once, and the ten largest clones take around 2.2%. Study outcomes and limitations: Oligoclonal CD8+ Temra expansion after nadir drove photon patients' diversity drop. Authors raise, but do not show, better survival with proton therapy. Photon-treated patients lost naive T cells and TCR diversity; proton-treated stayed stable.

Worth noting for this clone: The antigen remains unidentified.

This sequence originates from a man in his sixties with pancreatic cancer. The material was peripheral blood, obtained from a patient treated with proton-based radiotherapy.

In DNA, the CDR3 is TGTGCCAGCTCAACTCGACGACAACAGGGTGAAAAACTGTTTTTT. Translated: CASSTRRQQGEKLFF. This sequence joins TRBV18 and TRBJ1-4, with D possibly being TRBD1 (6 bases). CDR1 KGHSH and CDR2 LQKENI come from the germline V gene. This CDR3 is 15 amino acids long. Trimming took 5 bases from V and 7 from J, leaving 17 bases between them.